The 11 T cell receptor beta chains below all came from one sample that was sequenced in a study of cytomegalovirus exposure and HLA in healthy donors. Researchers ran the PCR with 60 Vbeta and 13 Jbeta primers. Clones were read by immunoSEQ multiplex PCR, and TCRdb kept only the in-frame ones, dropping some. Of around 120,000 clones in the sample, roughly 79% were seen once. The sequenced material came from PBMCs. The receptors here all came from a woman aged 18-29 years in good health and CMV-seronegative.

This chain joins TRBV15 and TRBJ1-4; D is perhaps TRBD1 (6 bases). Trimming stripped 9 bases from V and 3 bases from J, with 14 bases between. The CDR3 extends over 14 amino acids. The germline V gene encodes CDR1 LNHNV and CDR2 YYDKDF (reference sequence). CDR3 in DNA: TGTGCCACGCAAAGGGGGAGCGCTAATGAAAAACTGTTTTTT. Residues: CATQRGSANEKLFF. The variable domain in full, completed from reference TRBV15 and TRBJ1-4, reads DAMVIQNPRYQVTQFGKPVTLSCSQTLNHNVMYWYQQKSSQAPKLLFHYYDKDFNNEADTPDNFQSRRPNTSFCFLDIRSPGLGDTAMYLCATQRGSANEKLFFGSGTQLSVL.

V gene TRBV5-1 combines with J gene TRBJ1-1; D not resolved. Trimming pared 0 bases from V and 9 bases from J, leaving 18 bases between. This CDR3 is 15 amino acids long. CDR1 SGHRS and CDR2 YFSETQ come from the germline V gene. CDR3 DNA sequence: TGCGCCAGCAGCTTGGAGGCAGGTGGTTCGGTGAAAGCTTTCTTT. This translates into CASSLEAGGSVKAFF.

This clone was recorded only once. The chain links TRBV11-2 to TRBJ1-1; weak D call: TRBD1 (5 bases). Trimming left V 4 bases short and J 1 base short, with 22 bases between. The germline gives CDR1 SGHAT, CDR2 FQNNGV. The CDR3 has 18 residues. The CDR3 is CASSSTFGGIVANTEAFF. In DNA, the CDR3 is TGTGCCAGCAGCTCTACATTTGGGGGGATTGTTGCGAACACTGAAGCTTTCTTT.

This clone is medium-sized (0.01 to 0.1%) by share. The rearrangement uses TRBV5-6 and TRBJ2-5, with 7 nucleotides matching TRBD1. Trimming cost V 3 bases and J 3 bases; bases outside gene matches: 5. Germline V gives CDR1 SGHDT, CDR2 YYEEEE. The CDR3 covers 14 residues. In DNA, the CDR3 is TGTGCCAGCAGCTCATATACAGGGGAAGAGACCCAGTACTTC. This encodes CASSSYTGEETQYF.

The chain carries TRBV5-1 and TRBJ1-2; TRBD1 might be the D (5 bases). The CDR3 covers 15 residues. The germline CDR1 and CDR2 sequences are SGHRS and YFSETQ. V lost 1 base and J lost 6, with 16 bases in between. CDR3 sequence: CASSLKSGGWDGYTF. CDR3 sequence (DNA): TGCGCCAGCAGCTTGAAGAGTGGGGGGTGGGATGGCTACACCTTC.

V gene TRBV2 combines with J gene TRBJ1-1, with D perhaps TRBD1 (5 bases). This CDR3 is built from 12 residues. V dropped 7 bases and J dropped 5 bases, with 11 bases sitting between them. The V gene's germline CDR1 is SNHLY and CDR2 FYNNEI. CDR3 nucleotide sequence: TGTGCCAGCAAACGGGAGGGGACTGAAGCTTTCTTT. It translates to CASKREGTEAFF.

The chain couples TRBV2 to TRBJ1-5; TRBD1 is a possible D gene (5 bases). This CDR3 region has 12 residues. Trimming shortened V by 3 bases and J by 8 bases, and 8 bases separated the two germline ends. Germline CDR1 SNHLY, CDR2 FYNNEI. The CDR3 reads CASSEDTKPQHF. The CDR3 DNA is TGTGCCAGCAGTGAGGACACGAAGCCCCAGCATTTT.

On this clone itself: Other nucleotide sequences from this sample produce the same CDR3. The V gene is TRBV27, the J gene TRBJ2-5; 9 nucleotides match TRBD2. Germline CDR1 reads MNHEY; CDR2 reads SMNVEV (reference sequence). V lost 8 bases and J lost 2; bases outside the gene matches: 3. The CDR3 is made up of 13 amino acids. CDR3 sequence: CASAGGNQETQYF. The CDR3 DNA reads as TGTGCCAGCGCGGGGGGGAATCAAGAGACCCAGTACTTC.

This chain links TRBV5-1 with TRBJ2-7, with TRBD2 matching 9 bases. In germline, CDR1 is SGHRS, CDR2 YFSETQ. After removal of 4 bases from V and 1 base from J, the junction contained 9 bases not matched to a gene. The CDR3 extends over 16 amino acids. CDR3 DNA: TGCGCCAGCAGCCTCCCCCGCGGGGGGGAATCCTACGAGCAGTACTTC. Translation: CASSLPRGGESYEQYF.

The chain couples TRBV7-9 to TRBJ2-7; TRBD2 matches at 12 bases. Germline values: CDR1 SEHNR, CDR2 FQNEAQ (reference sequence). This CDR3 is built from 16 residues. With V trimmed by 5 bases and J by 2 bases, 7 bases remained unmatched. CDR3 protein: CASSPDRTSGTYEQYF. The CDR3 DNA follows: TGTGCCAGCAGCCCCGACAGGACTAGCGGGACCTACGAGCAGTACTTC.

V is TRBV5-1 and J is TRBJ2-7; TRBD2 matches 9 bases. The germline gives CDR1 SGHRS, CDR2 YFSETQ. V gave up 4 bases and J gave up 5 bases; unmatched junction bases: 7. The CDR3 is 14 amino acids. The CDR3 DNA reads as TGCGCCAGCAGCGGCGGGGGGGCTCGGAACGAGCAGTACTTC. It is translated as CASSGGGARNEQYF.